The entry below describes one TCR beta chain. Produced via immunoSEQ multiplex PCR; TCRdb's table is partial and in-frame only. The sample contains about 290,000 clones, roughly 85% of which appear only once. This entry comes from a study of blood T cell repertoires in COVID-19. The sequenced material came from peripheral blood. This TCR came from a woman in her twenties or thirties with active or convalescent COVID-19.

CDR3 residues: CASSRRVGNSPLHF. The CDR3 bases are TGTGCCAGCAGCCGCCGGGTTGGTAATTCACCCCTCCACTTT. The gene calls are TRBV5-6 and TRBJ1-6; D is undetermined. Between the trimmed V and J ends, which lost 4 bases and 6 bases, there was a span of 11 bases. The CDR3 has 14 residues. CDR1 and CDR2 from the germline V gene are SGHDT and YYEEEE.